This TCR beta chain stems from a study of cytomegalovirus exposure and HLA in healthy donors. This CDR3 is built from 15 residues. V lost 5 bases to trimming and J lost 6 bases; unmatched junction nucleotides: 11. Germline CDR1 reads MNHEY; CDR2 reads SMNVEV (reference sequence). Overall study findings and caveats: Most TCR sequences proved rare, with some public TCRs found in many donors.

About this clone: No antigen is known for it.

PCR was performed using 60 Vbeta and 13 Jbeta primers. Measured with immunoSEQ multiplex PCR; TCRdb has only the in-frame clones, and not every one. The sample lists 100,000 to 150,000 clones, under 85% occurring once. V usage is TRBV27 and J usage is TRBJ2-7, with 9 bases that match TRBD1. The specimen was PBMCs. The clonotype comes from a woman aged 40-49 years in good health and CMV-seropositive. The CDR3 nucleotides read TGTGCCAGCAGTCCCGGACAGGGGCCCCGGTTCGAGCAGTACTTC. It yields the protein CASSPGQGPRFEQYF.